A selection of T cell receptor beta chains follows, all from one sample in a study of T-cell memory formation after mild COVID-19. TCRdb called the 5' RACE reads again in MiXCR, with one record for every CDR3 protein. Among 400,000 to 500,000 distinct CDR3 sequences listed, 20% were seen once. Sequenced: PBMCs or a T cell subset sorted from them (not recorded which). These receptors all come from an adult woman who had mild COVID-19 (a few samples of this study predate the infection). Cell type and time point are not known. The CDR3 runs from the conserved cysteine through the conserved F or W. Fields, in order: clone size, D gene, J gene, CDR3 length, V gene, CDR3 DNA, CDR3 protein. The D gene is left open where the match is weak. The size field is filled for only some rows; it gives once, few, many or a size class.

clone size: .
D gene: TRBD1
J gene: TRBJ1-2
CDR3 length: 14
V gene: TRBV5-1
CDR3 DNA: TGCGCCAGCAGCTCGACAGGGTCGGAGGATGGCTACACCTTC
CDR3 protein: CASSSTGSEDGYTF

clone size: .
D gene: .
J gene: TRBJ2-1
CDR3 length: 15
V gene: TRBV6-6
CDR3 DNA: TGTGCCAGCAGTTATGGGGGCAGTCTCTCGGCGGAACAGTTCTTC
CDR3 protein: CASSYGGSLSAEQFF

clone size: .
D gene: .
J gene: TRBJ1-1
CDR3 length: 14
V gene: TRBV4-1
CDR3 DNA: TGCGCCAGCAGCCAAGACCCAGAGAACACTGAAGCTTTCTTT
CDR3 protein: CASSQDPENTEAFF

clone size: few
D gene: TRBD1
J gene: TRBJ2-7
CDR3 length: 15
V gene: TRBV9
CDR3 DNA: TGTGCCAGCAGCCCGAACGCAGGGGGTAAATACGAGCAGTACTTC
CDR3 protein: CASSPNAGGKYEQYF

clone size: .
D gene: TRBD2
J gene: TRBJ2-7
CDR3 length: 18
V gene: TRBV6-6
CDR3 DNA: TGTGCCAGCAGTTACGGGGTACCGGGACTAGCGGGATACTACGAGCAGTACTTC
CDR3 protein: CASSYGVPGLAGYYEQYF

clone size: many
D gene: .
J gene: TRBJ2-1
CDR3 length: 19
V gene: TRBV7-9
CDR3 DNA: TGTGCCAGCAGACAGTGGGGTTCCATACCAAGTTCCTCCTACAATGAGCAGTTCTTC
CDR3 protein: CASRQWGSIPSSSYNEQFF

clone size: .
D gene: .
J gene: TRBJ1-1
CDR3 length: 16
V gene: TRBV4-1
CDR3 DNA: TGCGCCAGCAGCCAAAGCGGGCTTGGTACGGACACTGAAGCTTTCTTT
CDR3 protein: CASSQSGLGTDTEAFF

clone size: few
D gene: TRBD2
J gene: TRBJ2-5
CDR3 length: 16
V gene: TRBV4-2
CDR3 DNA: TGTGCCAGCAGCCACGGGACTAGCGGTTACCAAGAGACCCAGTACTTC
CDR3 protein: CASSHGTSGYQETQYF

clone size: .
D gene: TRBD2
J gene: TRBJ2-5
CDR3 length: 15
V gene: TRBV7-2
CDR3 DNA: TGTGCCAGCAGCTTCATGGGGCTAGCGGGAGAGACCCAGTACTTC
CDR3 protein: CASSFMGLAGETQYF

clone size: few
D gene: .
J gene: TRBJ2-1
CDR3 length: 11
V gene: TRBV5-4
CDR3 DNA: TGTGCCAGCACAGGTGACAGTGAGCAGTTCTTC
CDR3 protein: CASTGDSEQFF

clone size: .
D gene: .
J gene: TRBJ2-3
CDR3 length: 13
V gene: TRBV2
CDR3 DNA: TGTGCCAGTGGAGTTAGCCCAAAAGATACGCAGTATTTT
CDR3 protein: CASGVSPKDTQYF

clone size: .
D gene: TRBD1
J gene: TRBJ1-2
CDR3 length: 14
V gene: TRBV12-3/TRBV12-4
CDR3 DNA: TGTGCCAGCAGTTTATCGGCAGGGGGGATTGGCTACACCTTC
CDR3 protein: CASSLSAGGIGYTF

clone size: .
D gene: TRBD2
J gene: TRBJ2-3
CDR3 length: 17
V gene: TRBV12-3/TRBV12-4
CDR3 DNA: TGTGCCAGCAGGGCAGGGAGACTAGCGGGGGTCACAGATACGCAGTATTTT
CDR3 protein: CASRAGRLAGVTDTQYF

clone size: .
D gene: .
J gene: TRBJ2-7
CDR3 length: 14
V gene: TRBV3-1
CDR3 DNA: TGTGCCAGCAGCGAAACTTGGGGAGGCAGCGAGCAGTACTTC
CDR3 protein: CASSETWGGSEQYF

clone size: few
D gene: .
J gene: TRBJ1-1
CDR3 length: 14
V gene: TRBV6-6
CDR3 DNA: TGTGCCAGCGCAACAGAGGGGGGAAACACTGAAGCTTTCTTT
CDR3 protein: CASATEGGNTEAFF

clone size: .
D gene: .
J gene: TRBJ1-2
CDR3 length: 12
V gene: TRBV12-3/TRBV12-4
CDR3 DNA: TGTGCCAGCAGTTTGCCCCCGGAGGGCTACACCTTC
CDR3 protein: CASSLPPEGYTF

clone size: few
D gene: .
J gene: TRBJ1-5
CDR3 length: 15
V gene: TRBV16
CDR3 DNA: TGTGCCAGCAGCCAGAATGGGGTGATCGGTCAGCCCCAGCATTTT
CDR3 protein: CASSQNGVIGQPQHF

clone size: .
D gene: .
J gene: TRBJ2-2
CDR3 length: 15
V gene: TRBV29-1
CDR3 DNA: TGCAGCGTTGAATTGGGGACTTCGAACACCGGGGAGCTGTTTTTT
CDR3 protein: CSVELGTSNTGELFF

clone size: .
D gene: .
J gene: TRBJ2-5
CDR3 length: 15
V gene: TRBV6-6
CDR3 DNA: TGTGCCAGCAGTTACCCTACAGCATTCCAAGAGACCCAGTACTTC
CDR3 protein: CASSYPTAFQETQYF

clone size: few
D gene: TRBD2
J gene: TRBJ2-7
CDR3 length: 19
V gene: TRBV7-6
CDR3 DNA: TGTGCCAGCAGCTTAGCGGAGCCATTAGCGGGAGTCCCCTCCTACGAGCAGTACTTC
CDR3 protein: CASSLAEPLAGVPSYEQYF

clone size: .
D gene: TRBD1
J gene: TRBJ1-1
CDR3 length: 14
V gene: TRBV18
CDR3 DNA: TGCGCCAGCAGCCCCGGGACAGGGATTACTGAAGCTTTCTTT
CDR3 protein: CASSPGTGITEAFF

clone size: few
D gene: .
J gene: TRBJ2-7
CDR3 length: 15
V gene: TRBV4-1
CDR3 DNA: TGCGCCAGCAGCCCCCGACAGGAATTCAGTTTCGAGCAGTACTTC
CDR3 protein: CASSPRQEFSFEQYF